What follows are 25 T cell receptor beta chains derived from one specimen sequenced in a study of PD-L1 blockade in urothelial cancer. Sequenced by immunoSEQ multiplex PCR; TCRdb stores in-frame clones only, minus some. Of 50,000 or so clones in the sample, over 75% were seen once. The input for sequencing was PBMCs, taken around atezolizumab (anti-PD-L1) treatment. The receptors were sampled from a man in his sixties or seventies with urothelial cancer.

The chain links TRBV2 to TRBJ2-1; TRBD2 aligns across 8 bases. V was clipped by 4 bases and J by 7 bases; unmatched bases: 6. The germline V gene encodes CDR1 SNHLY and CDR2 FYNNEI. This CDR3 has 14 residues. The CDR3 coding sequence is TGTGCCAGCAGTGGGGGACTAGACTCGAATGAGCAGTTCTTC. Translated, it gives CASSGGLDSNEQFF.

The chain recombines TRBV29-1 with TRBJ2-1, with TRBD1 matching over 9 bases. The germline V gene has CDR1 SQVTM and CDR2 ANQGSEA. V gave up 7 bases and J gave up 16 bases; unmatched junction bases: 5. This CDR3 comprises 9 residues. This CDR3 reads CSGGQGSFF. CDR3 in DNA: TGCAGCGGGGGACAGGGCTCATTCTTC.

V and J are TRBV29-1 and TRBJ2-3; D unresolved. This CDR3 region has 14 residues. V was trimmed by 0 bases and J by 0 bases, leaving 7 bases between them. In germline, CDR1 is SQVTM, CDR2 ANQGSEA. CDR3 nucleotide sequence: TGCAGCGTTGAAGAGGTCAGAAGCACAGATACGCAGTATTTT. Encoded protein: CSVEEVRSTDTQYF.

This clone is a singleton in its sample. The J gene is TRBJ1-1, the V gene TRBV28; 10 bases line up with TRBD1. The CDR3 length is 15 residues. CDR1 is MDHEN and CDR2 is SYDVKM in the germline V gene. With 5 bases clipped from V and 5 bases from J, the junction kept 8 bases outside the gene matches. Written as DNA, the CDR3 is TGTGCCAGCAGTATGACAGGGGGCATGTCAACTGAAGCTTTCTTT. As protein: CASSMTGGMSTEAFF. The whole variable domain, filled in from reference TRBV28 and TRBJ1-1, reads DVKVTQSSRYLVKRTGEKVFLECVQDMDHENMFWYRQDPGLGLRLIYFSYDVKMKEKGDIPEGYSVSREKKERFSLILESASTNQTSMYLCASSMTGGMSTEAFFGQGTRLTVV.

The V gene is TRBV11-2, the J gene TRBJ2-7, with D tentatively TRBD1 (6 bases). CDR3 size: 14 residues. CDR1 and CDR2 from the germline V gene are SGHAT and FQNNGV. V shed 5 bases and J shed 5 bases, with 16 bases lying between them. CDR3 DNA sequence: TGTGCCAGCAGCGCGAACAGGGTCGGTAACGAGCAGTACTTC. This codes for CASSANRVGNEQYF.

This chain connects TRBV18 to TRBJ1-2; 7 bases match TRBD1. The length of the CDR3 is 15 residues. V was pared by 6 bases and J by 4 bases, with 11 bases of the junction left unmatched. CDR1 is KGHSH, CDR2 LQKENI, per germline. In DNA, the CDR3 is TGTGCCAGCTCCCAGAGACAGGGCCCCTTCTATGGCTACACCTTC. It specifies CASSQRQGPFYGYTF.

This chain uses TRBV9 with TRBJ2-3; 14 bases agree with TRBD2. Germline V gene data show CDR1 as SGDLS and CDR2 as YYNGEE. The J segment lost 5 bases and the V segment lost 1 base, leaving 9 bases of the junction unmatched. The length of the CDR3 is 18 residues. The CDR3 nucleotides read TGTGCCAGCAGCGTACGTGGACTAGCGGGAGGCGGGGTAGATACGCAGTATTTT. Translating it yields CASSVRGLAGGGVDTQYF.

V usage is TRBV27 and J usage is TRBJ2-5, with 8 positions matching TRBD1. The CDR3 runs to 15 residues. Trimming removed 5 bases from V and 5 bases from J; junction bases left unmatched: 10. Germline V gives CDR1 MNHEY, CDR2 SMNVEV (reference sequence). The CDR3 DNA reads as TGTGCCAGCAGTCTCGGACAGGGACAAGCGGAGACCCAGTACTTC. It encodes CASSLGQGQAETQYF.

The chain links TRBV28 to TRBJ2-3, with D uncertain. Germline CDR1 MDHEN, CDR2 SYDVKM. V lost 3 bases and J lost 3, with 22 bases in between. This CDR3 spans 18 amino acids. The CDR3 DNA follows: TGTGCCAGCAGTTTCCTTGGGTCTGAACTATCTGGTACAGATACGCAGTATTTT. Its translation is CASSFLGSELSGTDTQYF.

The chain combines TRBV5-1 with TRBJ2-5, with D maybe TRBD1 (6 bases). The CDR3 has 15 residues. V lost 4 bases and J 5 bases, leaving 18 bases between the germline ends. Per germline, CDR1 SGHRS and CDR2 YFSETQ. The CDR3 sequence is CASSLQGSRGETQYF. The CDR3 coding sequence is TGCGCCAGCAGCCTACAGGGTAGTCGTGGGGAGACCCAGTACTTC.

The V call is TRBV7-2, the J call TRBJ2-6, with 8 bases that match TRBD2. After removal of 7 bases from V and 2 bases from J, the junction contained 4 bases not matched to a gene. Germline assignment: CDR1 SGHTA and CDR2 FQGNSA. This CDR3 is built from 15 residues. The CDR3 sequence: CASTRGGAGANVLTF. The CDR3 DNA sequence: TGTGCCAGCACCCGGGGGGGAGCTGGGGCCAACGTCCTGACTTTC.

The chain joins TRBV19 to TRBJ2-7, with 10 nucleotides matching TRBD2. V lost 5 bases, J lost 6 bases, and 4 bases stayed unmatched. This CDR3 comprises 13 residues. The germline gives CDR1 LNHDA, CDR2 SQIVND (reference sequence). The CDR3 bases are TGTGCCAGTAGTTATCTAGCGGGGGCCGAGCAGTACTTC. Its protein product is CASSYLAGAEQYF.

V is TRBV19 and J is TRBJ1-3; 12 bases match TRBD1. Looked up from germline, CDR1 is LNHDA and CDR2 is SQIVND (reference sequence). V was pared by 5 bases and J by 2 bases, with 7 bases of the junction left unmatched. This CDR3 is built from 17 residues. CDR3 in amino acids: CASSPSGQGAAGNTIYF. The CDR3 coding sequence is TGTGCCAGTAGTCCCTCGGGACAGGGGGCTGCTGGAAACACCATATATTTT.

This clone was found a few times. This chain connects TRBV5-8 to TRBJ1-1; D is unresolved. Per the germline V gene, CDR1 is SGHTS and CDR2 is YDEGEE. Trimming shortened V by 7 bases and J by 0 bases, and 13 bases separated the two germline ends. The CDR3 is 14 amino acids. The CDR3 coding sequence is TGTGCCAGCGGCGGGAGACACATGAACACTGAAGCTTTCTTT. This sequence encodes CASGGRHMNTEAFF.

The chain recombines TRBV9 with TRBJ2-3, with a possible D match to TRBD1 (6 bases). Germline CDR1 and CDR2: SGDLS and YYNGEE. The length of the CDR3 is 17 residues. Trimming shortened V by 0 bases and J by 0 bases, and 14 bases separated the two germline ends. In DNA, the CDR3 is TGTGCCAGCAGCGTAGGTTTCGGGACAATTAGCACAGATACGCAGTATTTT. The encoded protein is CASSVGFGTISTDTQYF. Combining the CDR3 with reference TRBV9 and TRBJ2-3 gives the whole variable domain DSGVTQTPKHLITATGQRVTLRCSPRSGDLSVYWYQQSLDQGLQFLIQYYNGEERAKGNILERFSAQQFPDLHSELNLSSLELGDSALYFCASSVGFGTISTDTQYFGPGTRLTVL.

The genes are TRBV5-1 and TRBJ1-2, with TRBD1 identical over 10 bases. The CDR3 totals 15 residues. J lost 8 bases, V lost 5 bases, and 12 bases had no gene match. Germline CDR1 and CDR2: SGHRS and YFSETQ. CDR3 nucleotide sequence: TGCGCCAGCAGAAATCCCGGGACAGGGGATTACGGCTACACCTTC. It codes for CASRNPGTGDYGYTF.

The chain uses TRBV29-1 and TRBJ2-1; D may be TRBD1 (6 bases). Trimming left V 0 bases short and J 0 bases short, with 15 bases between. The CDR3 covers 17 residues. CDR1 SQVTM and CDR2 ANQGSEA come from the germline V gene. As DNA, the CDR3 is TGCAGCGTTGAAGATACAGGGACCCCCTTCTCCTACAATGAGCAGTTCTTC. The encoded protein is CSVEDTGTPFSYNEQFF.

V and J are TRBV5-1 and TRBJ2-5; a weak D match, TRBD2 (5 bases). The CDR3 sequence is 15 residues long. V gave up 1 base and J gave up 1 base, with 11 bases separating them. Germline CDR1 SGHRS, CDR2 YFSETQ. The CDR3 coding sequence is TGCGCCAGCAGCTTGAATCCGGCGGGCCAAGAGACCCAGTACTTC. Protein sequence: CASSLNPAGQETQYF.

The CDR3 bases are TGTGCCAGCAGCCCCTCGACGAGCGGGGCCTACAATGAGCAGTTCTTC. Its protein product is CASSPSTSGAYNEQFF. The chain combines TRBV7-9 with TRBJ2-1, with TRBD2 matching 7 bases. CDR3 length equals 16 residues. V dropped 5 bases and J dropped 2; count of bases not matched to a gene: 9. The germline CDR1 and CDR2 sequences are SEHNR and FQNEAQ (reference sequence).

The J gene is TRBJ2-5, the V gene TRBV19, with D perhaps matching TRBD2 (7 bases). Trimming stripped 4 bases from V and 4 bases from J, with 13 bases between. The CDR3 extends over 14 amino acids. Germline values: CDR1 LNHDA, CDR2 SQIVND (reference sequence). CDR3 sequence reads: CASSRGGAGETQYF. CDR3 DNA: TGTGCCAGTAGTAGGGGGGGCGCGGGAGAGACCCAGTACTTC.

V and J are TRBV6-1 and TRBJ2-3, with a possible D match to TRBD2 (5 bases). The CDR3 has 17 residues. V dropped 0 bases and J dropped 3 bases, with 16 bases sitting between them. The germline gives CDR1 MNHNS, CDR2 SASEGT. CDR3 coding DNA: TGTGCCAGCAGTGAAGCGTACCTAAGCGGAGTAACAGATACGCAGTATTTT. Protein sequence: CASSEAYLSGVTDTQYF.

This clone was detected once. The DNA of the CDR3 is TGTGCCAGCAGTGATCAATCGGCTGGACAGGGAGGGACTCGGGAGCAGTACTTC. Its translation is CASSDQSAGQGGTREQYF. V gene TRBV2 combines with J gene TRBJ2-7, with a tentative D call TRBD1 (8 bases). Trimming cost V 3 bases and J 7 bases, with 28 bases left between them. The CDR3 length is 18 residues. Per the germline V gene, CDR1 is SNHLY and CDR2 is FYNNEI. Supplemented by reference TRBV2 and TRBJ2-7, the full variable domain reads EPEVTQTPSHQVTQMGQEVILRCVPISNHLYFYWYRQILGQKVEFLVSFYNNEISEKSEIFDDQFSVERPDGSNFTLKIRSTKLEDSAMYFCASSDQSAGQGGTREQYFGPGTRLTVT.

The chain uses TRBV10-2 and TRBJ1-1; perhaps TRBD1 as D (5 bases). Germline V CDR1 and CDR2: WSHSY, SAAADI. V was clipped by 6 bases and J by 4 bases, with 12 bases between them. This CDR3 is 13 amino acids long. This CDR3 reads CASRQRGVTEAFF. The CDR3 nucleotides are TGCGCCAGCAGACAACGGGGGGTCACTGAAGCTTTCTTT.

The rearrangement uses TRBV7-9 and TRBJ2-3; D perhaps matches TRBD1 (6 bases). Between the trimmed V and J ends, which lost 5 bases and 1 base, there was a span of 25 bases. From germline, CDR1 is SEHNR and CDR2 FQNEAQ (reference sequence). The CDR3 spans 19 residues. Written as DNA, the CDR3 is TGTGCCAGCAGCGCCTCGGACAGCCGTTCCCTCCTTGGCACAGATACGCAGTATTTT. It codes for CASSASDSRSLLGTDTQYF.

The rearrangement uses TRBV28 and TRBJ2-7; 10 bases are a match to TRBD2. The CDR3 length is 15 residues. Germline V CDR1 and CDR2: MDHEN, SYDVKM. J lost 2 bases, V lost 7 bases, and 8 bases had no gene match. The CDR3 DNA reads TGTGCCAGCATTTTTCGTAGCGGGAGGCCCTACGAGCAGTACTTC. Residues: CASIFRSGRPYEQYF.